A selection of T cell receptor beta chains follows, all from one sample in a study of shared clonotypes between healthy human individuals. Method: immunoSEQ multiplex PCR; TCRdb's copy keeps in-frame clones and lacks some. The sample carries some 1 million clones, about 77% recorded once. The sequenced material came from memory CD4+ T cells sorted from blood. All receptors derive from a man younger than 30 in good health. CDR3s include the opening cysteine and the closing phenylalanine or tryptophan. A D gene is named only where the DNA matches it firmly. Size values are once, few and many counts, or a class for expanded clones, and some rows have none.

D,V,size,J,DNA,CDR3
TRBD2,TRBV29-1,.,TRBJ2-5,TGCAGCGTTGCCGGGACTAGCGGGATAGACCAAGAGACCCAGTACTTC,CSVAGTSGIDQETQYF
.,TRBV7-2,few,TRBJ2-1,TGTGCCAGCAGCTTAGCGCAGGGCAGCTCCTACAATGAGCAGTTCTTC,CASSLAQGSSYNEQFF
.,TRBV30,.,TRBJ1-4,TGTGCCTGGAGTGTACGGAACCTCAACCTGTTTTTT,CAWSVRNLNLFF
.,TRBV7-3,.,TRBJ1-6,TGTGCCAGCAGCCCTACTATGGGGTCACCCCTCCACTTT,CASSPTMGSPLHF
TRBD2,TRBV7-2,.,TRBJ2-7,TGTGCCAGCAGCTTAGAAGCGGGGGTCTCCTACGAGCAGTACTTC,CASSLEAGVSYEQYF
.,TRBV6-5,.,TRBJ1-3,TGTGCCAGCAGTTTCGCACCGAAAGGCACACCGTACACCATATATTTT,CASSFAPKGTPYTIYF
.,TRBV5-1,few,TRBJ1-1,TGCGCCAGCAGCGCAGACAGTGAAGCTTTCTTT,CASSADSEAFF
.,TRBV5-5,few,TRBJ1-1,TGTGCCAGCAGCCGGTTGGGGGGAAACACTGAAGCTTTCTTT,CASSRLGGNTEAFF
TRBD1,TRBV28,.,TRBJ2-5,TGTGCCAGCAAATGGGGGGACAGGGGGCCGGAGACCCAGTACTTC,CASKWGDRGPETQYF
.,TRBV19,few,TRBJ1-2,TGTGCCAGTAGTATGAAAGGATTCTATGGCTACACCTTC,CASSMKGFYGYTF
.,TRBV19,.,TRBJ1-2,TGTGCCAGTAGTATCTCGGGCAGAATCCCCTATGGCTACACCTTC,CASSISGRIPYGYTF
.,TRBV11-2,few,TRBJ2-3,TGTGCCAGCAGCTTATCTGGGTTCGGGACAGATACGCAGTATTTT,CASSLSGFGTDTQYF
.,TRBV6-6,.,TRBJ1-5,TGTGCCAGCAGTTACGACAGAGTTAGCAATCAGCCCCAGCATTTT,CASSYDRVSNQPQHF
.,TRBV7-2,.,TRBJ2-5,TGTGCCAGCAGCGGACAGAGAACTTCGGGGACCCAGTACTTC,CASSGQRTSGTQYF
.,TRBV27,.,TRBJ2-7,TGTGCCAGCAGTGGACATGCCCTATACGAGCAGTACTTC,CASSGHALYEQYF
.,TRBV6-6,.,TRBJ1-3,TGTGCCAGCAGTACCAGGAGGCCTGTCTCTGGAAACACCATATATTTT,CASSTRRPVSGNTIYF
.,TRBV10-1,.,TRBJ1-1,TGCGCCAGTGCCGGAGGGCTGGGCACTGAAGCTTTCTTT,CASAGGLGTEAFF
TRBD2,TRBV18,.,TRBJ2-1,TGTGCCAGCTCACCACGGACTAGTTCGGGCAATGAGCAGTTCTTC,CASSPRTSSGNEQFF
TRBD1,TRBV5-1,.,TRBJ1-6,TGCGCCAGCAGCTTGGGGACAGGGGCCTATAATTCACCCCTCCACTTT,CASSLGTGAYNSPLHF
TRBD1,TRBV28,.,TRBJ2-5,TGTGCCAGCCGTGGGACAGGGAGCCCCAAGGGGACCCAGTACTTC,CASRGTGSPKGTQYF
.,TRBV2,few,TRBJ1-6,TGTGCCAGCAGCTTGGACGTTTCACCCCTCCACTTT,CASSLDVSPLHF
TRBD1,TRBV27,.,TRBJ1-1,TGTGCCAGCAGTTTAGGGACAGGGGGCACTGAAGCTTTCTTT,CASSLGTGGTEAFF
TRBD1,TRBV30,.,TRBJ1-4,TGTGCCTGGAGTGTATGGGGACAGGAGAAGGTAAAACTGTTTTTT,CAWSVWGQEKVKLFF